One sample yielded the 23 T cell receptor beta chains listed below, sequenced in a study of blood T cell repertoires in COVID-19. The data were produced by immunoSEQ multiplex PCR, yet TCRdb's version contains in-frame clones alone and is incomplete. This table holds about 48,000 clones, approximately 80% found once. Sequencing was performed on peripheral blood. The source is a man between 65 and 79 years old with acute or convalescent COVID-19.

The rearrangement joins TRBV28 to TRBJ2-7; tentative D call: TRBD1 (5 bases). Germline V CDR1 and CDR2: MDHEN, SYDVKM. Trimming cost V 6 bases and J 5 bases, with 20 bases left between them. This CDR3 has 15 amino acids. The DNA for the CDR3 is TGTGCCAGCAGCCCCCCTCGTTGGGGCGGCGACGAGCAGTACTTC. This translates into CASSPPRWGGDEQYF.

This rearrangement joins TRBV27 to TRBJ2-1, with 9 positions matching TRBD2. The trim removed 3 bases at V and 4 bases at J, leaving 1 base unmatched. This CDR3 region has 14 residues. Germline V gene lookup returns CDR1 MNHEY and CDR2 SMNVEV (reference sequence). CDR3: CASSLTSGYNEQFF. The CDR3 DNA reads as TGTGCCAGCAGTTTGACTAGCGGATACAATGAGCAGTTCTTC.

Relative to its sample, this clone is hyperexpanded. The J gene is TRBJ2-3, the V gene TRBV27; TRBD2 agrees at 7 bases. Germline CDR1 reads MNHEY; CDR2 reads SMNVEV (reference sequence). Trimming cost V 5 bases and J 4 bases; bases outside gene matches: 9. The CDR3 is 15 residues long. The CDR3 is CASSIAGLPPDTQYF. CDR3 coding DNA: TGTGCCAGCAGTATAGCGGGCCTACCGCCAGATACGCAGTATTTT.

J is TRBJ1-3 and V is TRBV5-1, with 9 bases fitting TRBD1. Germline lookup yields CDR1 SGHRS and CDR2 YFSETQ. CDR3 length: 15 amino acids. V lost 3 bases and J lost 3; bases outside the gene matches: 4. CDR3: CASSSTGGGGNTIYF. In DNA, the CDR3 is TGCGCCAGCAGCTCCACAGGGGGCGGTGGAAACACCATATATTTT.

This sequence joins TRBV14 and TRBJ2-1; 9 nucleotides align to TRBD2. V was clipped by 6 bases and J by 6 bases; unmatched bases: 15. Per germline, CDR1 SGHDN and CDR2 FVKESK. CDR3 size: 17 residues. The CDR3 DNA reads TGTGCCAGCAGTAATGCGGGAGGGCCGGTATTAGGCAATGAGCAGTTCTTC. Its protein is CASSNAGGPVLGNEQFF.

The V call is TRBV10-2, the J call TRBJ2-7; D might be TRBD2 (6 bases). V was cut by 3 bases and J by 2 bases, with 8 bases left in between. The CDR3 sequence is 13 residues long. Germline CDR1 reads WSHSY; CDR2 reads SAAADI. The CDR3 sequence is CASSEGGPYEQYF. In DNA form, the CDR3 reads TGCGCCAGCAGTGAAGGAGGGCCCTACGAGCAGTACTTC.

This chain links TRBV3-1 (or the pseudogene TRBV3-2) with TRBJ1-2; 7 bases are shared with TRBD1. This CDR3 has 16 residues. CDR1 LGHDT and CDR2 YNNKEL come from the germline V gene (reference sequence). V shed 2 bases and J 6 bases; nucleotides not matched to a gene: 12. CDR3 nucleotide sequence: TGTGCCAGCAGCCAAAGGACAGGCATTCTTGGGGATGGCTACACCTTC. Its protein product is CASSQRTGILGDGYTF.

Regarding this clone: Other nucleotide sequences from this sample produce the same CDR3. The chain combines TRBV5-3 with TRBJ1-4; D remains ambiguous. TRBV5-3 is an open reading frame, and its role is uncertain. Trimming shortened V by 4 bases and J by 7 bases, and 14 bases separated the two germline ends. This CDR3 contains 14 residues. In DNA form, the CDR3 reads TGTGCCAGAAGCCCGAGGGAGACTGGTGAAAAACTGTTTTTT. Protein sequence: CARSPRETGEKLFF.

The chain carries TRBV23-1 and TRBJ2-7, with D perhaps TRBD1 (6 bases). TRBV23-1 is classed as an ORF, of uncertain function. The CDR3 contains 16 residues. Trimming shortened V by 5 bases and J by 2 bases, and 19 bases separated the two germline ends. As DNA, the CDR3 is TGCGCCAGCAGTGGGCGCAACCGGGACACACCCTACGAGCAGTACTTC. Its translation: CASSGRNRDTPYEQYF.

This clone appeared once. This chain links TRBV10-2 with TRBJ2-7; tentatively, D is TRBD2 (5 bases). This CDR3 spans 12 amino acids. The V end was cut by 6 bases, the J end by 3 bases, with 9 bases between. CDR1 is WSHSY, CDR2 SAAADI, per germline. Written as DNA, the CDR3 is TGCGCCAGCAGATCCGGGGACTACGAGCAGTACTTC. Residues: CASRSGDYEQYF.

V and J are TRBV9 and TRBJ2-3; D possibly corresponds to TRBD2 (5 bases). There are 15 residues in the CDR3. Trimming stripped 3 bases from V and 0 bases from J, with 11 bases between. Germline lookup yields CDR1 SGDLS and CDR2 YYNGEE. The CDR3 region is CASSARGTSTDTQYF. The CDR3 nucleotides read TGTGCCAGCAGCGCACGGGGAACTAGCACAGATACGCAGTATTTT.

The chain links TRBV6-1 to TRBJ1-2, with 7 bases fitting TRBD1. Germline V gene lookup returns CDR1 MNHNS and CDR2 SASEGT. With V trimmed by 1 base and J by 6 bases, 5 bases remained unmatched. The CDR3 is 14 residues long. As DNA, the CDR3 is TGTGCCAGCAGTGAAGGTGGGGGACAGAATGGCTACACCTTC. Amino acid sequence: CASSEGGGQNGYTF.

The chain joins TRBV6-6 to TRBJ2-7; D is perhaps TRBD2 (6 bases). V lost 4 bases and J 4 bases, leaving 11 bases between the germline ends. The CDR3 sequence is 13 residues long. CDR1 is MNHNY and CDR2 is SVGAGI in the germline V gene (reference sequence). As DNA, the CDR3 is TGTGCCAGCAGTTCGGGAGAGGTGTACGAGCAGTACTTC. Residues: CASSSGEVYEQYF.

V usage is TRBV5-6 and J usage is TRBJ1-1; the D is unclear. The germline gives CDR1 SGHDT, CDR2 YYEEEE. V shed 0 bases and J shed 4 bases, with 7 bases lying between them. This CDR3 has 13 amino acids. This chain's CDR3 is CASSLARFTEAFF. CDR3 DNA sequence: TGTGCCAGCAGCTTGGCCAGATTCACTGAAGCTTTCTTT.

The rearrangement joins TRBV5-8 to TRBJ1-4, with D possibly TRBD1 on 6 matching bases. The V gene lost 2 bases and the J gene lost 5 bases, with 13 bases spanning the gap. Germline CDR1 and CDR2: SGHTS and YDEGEE. The CDR3 has 15 residues. DNA for the CDR3: TGTGCCAGCAGCTTCTTAGGACAGTCGAATGAAAAACTGTTTTTT. Amino acids: CASSFLGQSNEKLFF.

This chain links TRBV11-2 with TRBJ2-1; the D gene is possibly TRBD2 (6 bases). The CDR3 is made up of 15 amino acids. Deletions cut 1 base from V and 2 bases from J, with 9 bases between. Per germline, CDR1 SGHAT and CDR2 FQNNGV. CDR3 coding DNA: TGTGCCAGCAGCTTAGGCGGGGTCACCTACAATGAGCAGTTCTTC. Amino acids: CASSLGGVTYNEQFF.

The genes are TRBV9 and TRBJ1-6; possible D gene TRBD1, 6 bases. The CDR3 extends over 15 amino acids. Germline V gene sequence: CDR1 SGDLS, CDR2 YYNGEE. V lost 4 bases, J lost 8 bases, and 16 bases lay in between. The CDR3 spells CASSPLSQGDSPLHF. CDR3 DNA: TGTGCCAGCAGCCCGCTATCACAGGGCGATTCACCCCTCCACTTT.

V and J are TRBV29-1 and TRBJ1-5, with 9 nucleotides matching TRBD1. V lost 3 bases and J lost 7; bases outside the gene matches: 1. The CDR3 consists of 12 residues. Per the germline V gene, CDR1 is SQVTM and CDR2 is ANQGSEA. CDR3 sequence (DNA): TGCAGCGTTGAGACAGGGGGGCAGCCCCAGCATTTT. It specifies CSVETGGQPQHF.

The chain has TRBV28 and TRBJ1-2, with 9 bases matching TRBD1. The CDR3 spans 16 residues. In germline, CDR1 is MDHEN, CDR2 SYDVKM. V lost 3 bases and J lost 2; bases outside the gene matches: 7. CDR3 protein: CASSLLGQGDNYGYTF. Here the CDR3 DNA reads TGTGCCAGCAGTTTGTTGGGACAGGGAGACAACTATGGCTACACCTTC.

The chain couples TRBV11-2 to TRBJ2-7; no reliable D call. V dropped 4 bases and J dropped 2 bases, with 15 bases sitting between them. Per the germline V gene, CDR1 is SGHAT and CDR2 is FQNNGV. There are 15 residues in the CDR3. In nucleotides, the CDR3 is TGTGCCAGCAGCTCGTTTCAAGACATCCCCTACGAGCAGTACTTC. Its protein product is CASSSFQDIPYEQYF.

This chain links TRBV7-8 with TRBJ2-1; the match to TRBD2 covers 10 bases. After removal of 5 bases from V and 3 bases from J, the junction contained 7 bases not matched to a gene. CDR1 and CDR2 from the germline V gene are SGHVS and FQNEAQ. This CDR3 has 16 amino acids. CDR3 loop: CASSVSLAGDYNEQFF. In nucleotides, the CDR3 is TGTGCCAGCAGCGTATCTCTAGCGGGAGACTACAATGAGCAGTTCTTC.

This clone is a singleton in its sample. This chain uses TRBV11-2 with TRBJ2-4; D uncertain. The CDR3 totals 15 residues. Germline V gene data show CDR1 as SGHAT and CDR2 as FQNNGV. V was trimmed by 0 bases and J by 0 bases, leaving 6 bases between them. CDR3 loop: CASSLDRLAKNIQYF. Written as DNA, the CDR3 is TGTGCCAGCAGCTTAGACCGTCTAGCCAAAAACATTCAGTACTTC.

The rearrangement links TRBV3-1 (or the pseudogene TRBV3-2) to TRBJ2-7, with a weak D call TRBD1 (6 bases). This CDR3 is built from 13 residues. The V gene lost 1 base and the J gene lost 4 bases, with 8 bases spanning the gap. Germline values: CDR1 LGHDT, CDR2 YNNKEL (reference sequence). In DNA form, the CDR3 reads TGTGCCAGCAGCCAAGGGGGGCCTTACGAGCAGTACTTC. Encoded protein: CASSQGGPYEQYF.